The clone carrying this TCR beta chain was seen repeatedly, ten times or more. A single record per CDR3 protein comes from TCRdb applying MiXCR to the 5' RACE reads. This table has about 58,000 distinct CDR3 sequences, roughly 13% appearing once. Trimming removed 4 bases from V and 3 bases from J, with 10 bases in between. Per the germline V gene, CDR1 is LGHDT and CDR2 is YNNKEL (reference sequence). The CDR3 sequence is 14 residues long. This sample stems from a study of early T cells in non-severe SARS-CoV-2 infection. This rearrangement joins TRBV3-1 to TRBJ1-5; D is unresolved. This clonotype was sampled from an adult who was a healthcare worker with PCR-confirmed SARS-CoV-2 infection or an uninfected control (not recorded which). Sequencing used whole blood. The chain's CDR3 is CASSLLGDNQPQHF. The DNA for the CDR3 is TGTGCCAGCAGCCTATTGGGTGACAATCAGCCCCAGCATTTT.